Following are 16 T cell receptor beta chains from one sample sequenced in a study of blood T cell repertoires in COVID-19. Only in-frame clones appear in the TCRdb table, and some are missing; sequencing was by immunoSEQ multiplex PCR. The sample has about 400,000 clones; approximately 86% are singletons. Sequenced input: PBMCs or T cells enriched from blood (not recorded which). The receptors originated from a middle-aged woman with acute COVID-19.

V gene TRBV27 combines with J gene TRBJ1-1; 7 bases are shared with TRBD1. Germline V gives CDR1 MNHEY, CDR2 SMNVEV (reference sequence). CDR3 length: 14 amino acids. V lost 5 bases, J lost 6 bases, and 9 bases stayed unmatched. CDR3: CASSLRDSAAEAFF. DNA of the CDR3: TGTGCCAGCAGTCTAAGGGACAGCGCGGCTGAAGCTTTCTTT.

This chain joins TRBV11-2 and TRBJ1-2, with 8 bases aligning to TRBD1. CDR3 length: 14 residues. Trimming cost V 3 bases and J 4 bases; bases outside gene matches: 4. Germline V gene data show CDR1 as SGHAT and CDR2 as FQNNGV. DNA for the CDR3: TGTGCCAGCAGCTTGGGACAGGAGCTCTATGGCTACACCTTC. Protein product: CASSLGQELYGYTF.

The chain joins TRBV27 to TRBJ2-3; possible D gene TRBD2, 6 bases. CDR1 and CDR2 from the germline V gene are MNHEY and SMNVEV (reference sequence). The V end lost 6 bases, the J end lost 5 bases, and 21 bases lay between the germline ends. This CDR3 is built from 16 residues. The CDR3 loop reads CASSPTGGGTLDTQYF. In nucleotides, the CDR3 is TGTGCCAGCAGCCCGACTGGTGGGGGGACCCTAGATACGCAGTATTTT.

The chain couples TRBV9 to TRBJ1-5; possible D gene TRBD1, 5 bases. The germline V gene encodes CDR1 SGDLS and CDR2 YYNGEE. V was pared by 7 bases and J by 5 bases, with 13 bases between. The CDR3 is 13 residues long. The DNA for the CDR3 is TGTGCCAGCTCTCGACAGCCCCATCAGCCCCAGCATTTT. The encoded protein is CASSRQPHQPQHF.

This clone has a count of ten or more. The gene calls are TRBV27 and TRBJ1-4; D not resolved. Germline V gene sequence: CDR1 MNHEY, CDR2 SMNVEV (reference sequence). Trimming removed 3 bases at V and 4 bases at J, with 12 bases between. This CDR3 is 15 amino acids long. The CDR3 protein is CASSFRPGFNEKLFF. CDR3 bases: TGTGCCAGCAGTTTTCGTCCAGGCTTTAATGAAAAACTGTTTTTT.

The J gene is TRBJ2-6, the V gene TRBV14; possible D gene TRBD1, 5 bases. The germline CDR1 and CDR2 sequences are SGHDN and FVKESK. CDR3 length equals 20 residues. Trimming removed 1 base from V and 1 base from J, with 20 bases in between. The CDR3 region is CASSQVSWGQGRSGANVLTF. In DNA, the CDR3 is TGTGCCAGCAGCCAAGTTTCGTGGGGCCAGGGAAGGTCTGGGGCCAACGTCCTGACTTTC.

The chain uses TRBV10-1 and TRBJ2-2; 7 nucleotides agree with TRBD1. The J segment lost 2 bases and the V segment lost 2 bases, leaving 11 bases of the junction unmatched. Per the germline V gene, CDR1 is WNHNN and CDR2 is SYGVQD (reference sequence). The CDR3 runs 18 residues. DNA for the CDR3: TGCGCCAGCAGTGAGATAGGCCGGCAGGGGGAAAACACCGGGGAGCTGTTTTTT. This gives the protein CASSEIGRQGENTGELFF.

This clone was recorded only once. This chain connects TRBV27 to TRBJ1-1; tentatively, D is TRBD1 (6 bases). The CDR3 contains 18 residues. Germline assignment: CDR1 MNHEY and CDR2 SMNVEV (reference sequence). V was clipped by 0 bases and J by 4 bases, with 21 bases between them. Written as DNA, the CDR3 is TGTGCCAGCAGTTTATCGGCCGGGACATGGGGGCGTGGCACTGAAGCTTTCTTT. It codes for CASSLSAGTWGRGTEAFF.

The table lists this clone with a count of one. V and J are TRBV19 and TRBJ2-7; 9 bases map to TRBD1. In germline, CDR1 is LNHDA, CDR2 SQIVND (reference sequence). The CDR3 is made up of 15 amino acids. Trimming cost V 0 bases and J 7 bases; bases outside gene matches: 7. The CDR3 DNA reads TGTGCCAGTAGTATAGAGTGGACAGGGGTGAGGGAGCAGTACTTC. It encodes CASSIEWTGVREQYF.

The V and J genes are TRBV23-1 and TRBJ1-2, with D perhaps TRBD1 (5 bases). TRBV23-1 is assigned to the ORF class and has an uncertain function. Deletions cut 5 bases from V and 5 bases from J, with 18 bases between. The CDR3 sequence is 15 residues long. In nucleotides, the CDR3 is TGCGCCAGCAGTTGCACCCTTGGGGGGGAATATGGCTACACCTTC. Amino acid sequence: CASSCTLGGEYGYTF.

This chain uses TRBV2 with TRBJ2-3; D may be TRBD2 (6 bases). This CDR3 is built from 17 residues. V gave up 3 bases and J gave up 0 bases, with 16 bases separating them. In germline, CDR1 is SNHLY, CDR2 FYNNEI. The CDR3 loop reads CASSDQRKRVSTDTQYF. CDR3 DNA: TGTGCCAGCAGTGATCAGAGGAAGCGGGTTAGCACAGATACGCAGTATTTT.

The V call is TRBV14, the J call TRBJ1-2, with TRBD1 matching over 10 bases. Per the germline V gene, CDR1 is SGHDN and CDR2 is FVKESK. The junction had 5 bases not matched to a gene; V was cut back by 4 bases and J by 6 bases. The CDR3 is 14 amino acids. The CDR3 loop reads CASSRDRGRDGYTF. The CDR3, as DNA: TGTGCCAGCAGCCGAGACAGGGGGCGGGATGGCTACACCTTC.

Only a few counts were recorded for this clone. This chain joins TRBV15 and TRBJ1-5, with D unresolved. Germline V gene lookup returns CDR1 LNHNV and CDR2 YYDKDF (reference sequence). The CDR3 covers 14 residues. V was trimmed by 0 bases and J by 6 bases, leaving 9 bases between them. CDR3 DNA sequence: TGTGCCACCAGCAGAGATCGTTCGGGTCAGCCCCAGCATTTT. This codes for CATSRDRSGQPQHF.

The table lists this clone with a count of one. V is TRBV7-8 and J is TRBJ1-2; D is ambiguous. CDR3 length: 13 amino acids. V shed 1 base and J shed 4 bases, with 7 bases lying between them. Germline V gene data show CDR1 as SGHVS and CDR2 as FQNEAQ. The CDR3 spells CASSLGAVYGYTF. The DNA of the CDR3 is TGTGCCAGCAGCTTAGGGGCAGTCTATGGCTACACCTTC.

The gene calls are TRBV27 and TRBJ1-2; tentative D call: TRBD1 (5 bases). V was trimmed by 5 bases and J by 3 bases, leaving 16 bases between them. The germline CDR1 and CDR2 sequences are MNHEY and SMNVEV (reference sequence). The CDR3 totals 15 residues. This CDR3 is CASSRDGSGDYGYTF. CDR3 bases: TGTGCCAGCAGTAGGGACGGATCGGGGGACTATGGCTACACCTTC.

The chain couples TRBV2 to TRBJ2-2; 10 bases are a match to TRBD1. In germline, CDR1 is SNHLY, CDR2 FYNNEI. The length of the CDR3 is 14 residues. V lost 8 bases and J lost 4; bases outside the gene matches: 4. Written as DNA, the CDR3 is TGTGCCAGCCTGGGACAGGGGAGCACCGGGGAGCTGTTTTTT. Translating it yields CASLGQGSTGELFF.